This T cell receptor (beta chain) was found in a study of cytomegalovirus exposure and HLA in healthy donors. Findings and limits, study-wide: Later analysis showed TCR association rates varying by HLA locus, highest for DRB1 and lowest for HLA-C. Cytomegalovirus-associated status was assigned to 150 or so TCR beta chains.

Comment on this clone: The target antigen is unknown.

The PCR was carried out with 60 Vbeta primers and 13 Jbeta primers. Repertoires were generated with immunoSEQ multiplex PCR, while TCRdb's copy carries only in-frame clones and drops some. The table includes 97,000 or so clones, around 57% detected once. CDR1 is GTSNPN and CDR2 is SVGIG in the germline V gene (reference sequence). With 7 bases removed from V and 0 bases from J, the gap between germline ends came to 11 bases. This CDR3 region has 13 residues. The rearrangement joins TRBV30 to TRBJ2-3, with a possible D match to TRBD2 (6 bases). This TCR was sampled from a human donor in good health. The sample comprised PBMCs. The CDR3 DNA sequence: TGTGCCTCGAGCGGGTTTAGCACAGATACGCAGTATTTT. Protein sequence: CASSGFSTDTQYF.